Below, 21 T cell receptor beta chains from the same sample are listed, as sequenced in a study of cytomegalovirus exposure and HLA in healthy donors. 13 Jbeta primers and 60 Vbeta primers were used for the PCR. Assay used: immunoSEQ multiplex PCR; TCRdb lists only in-frame clones, some missing. The table lists about 160,000 clones, more than 65% of them singletons. Source material: PBMCs. These receptors originate from a man aged 30 to 39 in good health and CMV-seronegative.

The chain employs TRBV27 and TRBJ2-1; 7 bases agree with TRBD2. The CDR3 spans 15 residues. The J segment lost 7 bases and the V segment lost 2 bases, leaving 8 bases of the junction unmatched. Germline V CDR1 and CDR2: MNHEY, SMNVEV (reference sequence). In DNA form, the CDR3 reads TGTGCCAGCAGTTTAAGTGGGAGACTAGCAAATGAGCAGTTCTTC. Amino acids: CASSLSGRLANEQFF.

This clone was recorded once. The genes are TRBV9 and TRBJ1-5; TRBD1 might be the D (6 bases). The CDR3 length is 14 residues. Germline V gives CDR1 SGDLS, CDR2 YYNGEE. V was clipped by 3 bases and J by 7 bases, with 14 bases between them. CDR3 amino acids: CASSEGGGGQPQHF. CDR3 nucleotide sequence: TGTGCCAGCAGCGAGGGTGGGGGCGGGCAGCCCCAGCATTTT.

The chain uses TRBV27 and TRBJ2-7; 10 bases are a match to TRBD1. The CDR3 is made up of 16 amino acids. V trimming: 2 bases; J trimming: 2 bases; junction bases outside the gene matches: 6. Germline V gene data show CDR1 as MNHEY and CDR2 as SMNVEV (reference sequence). The CDR3 region is CASSLVSGQGPYEQYF. The CDR3 DNA reads as TGTGCCAGCAGTTTAGTTTCGGGACAGGGGCCCTACGAGCAGTACTTC.

The chain is built from TRBV7-2 and TRBJ1-6; possibly TRBD1 for D (5 bases). Trimming shortened V by 0 bases and J by 0 bases, and 9 bases separated the two germline ends. This CDR3 has 17 amino acids. Germline CDR1 is SGHTA and CDR2 is FQGNSA. CDR3 amino acids: CASSLARGSSYNSPLHF. The CDR3 nucleotides are TGTGCCAGCAGCTTAGCTAGGGGAAGCTCCTATAATTCACCCCTCCACTTT. Filled out from reference TRBV7-2 and TRBJ1-6, the complete variable domain reads GAGVSQSPSNKVTEKGKDVELRCDPISGHTALYWYRQSLGQGLEFLIYFQGNSAPDKSGLPSDRFSAERTGGSVSTLTIQRTQQEDSAVYLCASSLARGSSYNSPLHFGNGTRLTVT.

The V and J genes are TRBV9 and TRBJ2-7; 9 bases are shared with TRBD1. CDR3 size: 16 residues. Germline V gene data show CDR1 as SGDLS and CDR2 as YYNGEE. The J segment lost 3 bases and the V segment lost 0 bases, leaving 7 bases of the junction unmatched. The CDR3 DNA reads TGTGCCAGCAGCGTAGCGTCTGGACAGGGGCTCTACGAGCAGTACTTC. Encoded protein: CASSVASGQGLYEQYF.

This clone was counted once. One junction end does not reproduce the germline sequence, and a read error may be involved. The rearrangement uses TRBV30 and TRBJ1-3; possible D gene TRBD1, 5 bases. Germline-derived CDR1 and CDR2 are GTSNPN and SVGIG (reference sequence). The CDR3 is made up of 13 amino acids. The CDR3 loop is CASTAFSGSTIYF. The DNA for the CDR3 is TGTGCCTCGACAGCCTTCTCTGGAAGCACCATATATTTT.

This chain links TRBV29-1 with TRBJ1-4, with 10 positions matching TRBD1. The CDR3 is 14 amino acids. V was clipped by 4 bases and J by 4 bases; unmatched bases: 3. Per the germline V gene, CDR1 is SQVTM and CDR2 is ANQGSEA. CDR3 in DNA: TGCAGCGTTGTGGGGACAGGGGATAATGAAAAACTGTTTTTT. Amino acid sequence: CSVVGTGDNEKLFF.

The rearrangement links TRBV5-6 to TRBJ2-7, with 11 nucleotides matching TRBD2. Germline CDR1 reads SGHDT; CDR2 reads YYEEEE. Trimming cost V 5 bases and J 6 bases; bases outside gene matches: 7. This CDR3 is built from 14 residues. The CDR3, as DNA: TGTGCCAGCAGTCAACTAGCGGGAGTACGCGAGCAGTACTTC. Translating it yields CASSQLAGVREQYF. Full variable domain (missing parts from reference TRBV5-6 and TRBJ2-7): DAGVTQSPTHLIKTRGQQVTLRCSPKSGHDTVSWYQQALGQGPQFIFQYYEEEERQRGNFPDRFSGHQFPNYSSELNVNALLLGDSALYLCASSQLAGVREQYFGPGTRLTVT.

This chain links TRBV11-2 with TRBJ1-2; D not resolved. The germline V and J ends were trimmed by 4 bases and 8 bases, with 14 bases remaining between them. CDR1 is SGHAT, CDR2 FQNNGV, per germline. This CDR3 contains 13 residues. The CDR3 reads CASSSYYGEGYTF. DNA for the CDR3: TGTGCCAGCAGCTCCTACTACGGCGAGGGCTACACCTTC.

This clone was counted once. The chain uses TRBV7-9 and TRBJ2-7, with 11 bases lining up with TRBD1. The CDR3 is 15 amino acids. CDR1 is SEHNR and CDR2 is FQNEAQ in the germline V gene (reference sequence). J gave up 4 bases and V 5 bases, and 7 bases lay outside the gene matches. The CDR3, as DNA: TGTGCCAGCAGCCGATCCGGGACAGGGGGTTACGAGCAGTACTTC. Amino acid sequence: CASSRSGTGGYEQYF.

This clone came up once. The chain uses TRBV10-2 and TRBJ2-5, with 9 bases fitting TRBD1. Losses at the gene ends were 3 bases for V and 4 bases for J; bases not matched to a gene: 9. There are 16 residues in the CDR3. Germline V CDR1 and CDR2: WSHSY, SAAADI. The CDR3, as DNA: TGCGCCAGCAGTGACCCGAGGGGACAGGGAGTAGAGACCCAGTACTTC. Translated, it gives CASSDPRGQGVETQYF.

CDR3 amino acids: CASSWGLPGEGRGTGELFF. The CDR3 nucleotides read TGTGCCAGCAGCTGGGGGCTTCCCGGAGAGGGGCGCGGCACCGGGGAGCTGTTTTTT. The genes are TRBV9 and TRBJ2-2, with D perhaps matching TRBD1 (6 bases). This CDR3 comprises 19 residues. The V end lost 4 bases, the J end lost 4 bases, and 26 bases lay between the germline ends. Germline V gene sequence: CDR1 SGDLS, CDR2 YYNGEE.

The chain has TRBV6-4 and TRBJ1-2, with a weak D call TRBD1 (6 bases). Germline CDR1 MRHNA, CDR2 SNTAGT. The CDR3 covers 14 residues. Trimming stripped 5 bases from V and 2 bases from J, with 12 bases between. The CDR3 DNA is TGTGCCAGCAGTCCGGGACAAACAAACTATGGCTACACCTTC. Its translation: CASSPGQTNYGYTF.

The V gene is TRBV6-1, the J gene TRBJ1-1; D gene unclear. The germline V and J ends were trimmed by 7 bases and 0 bases, with 6 bases remaining between them. Germline CDR1 is MNHNS and CDR2 is SASEGT. This CDR3 spans 12 amino acids. The CDR3 protein is CASIGVNTEAFF. For the CDR3, the DNA is TGTGCCAGCATCGGGGTGAACACTGAAGCTTTCTTT.

This clone occurred once. CDR3 bases: TGTGCCAGCAGCCAGGAGGTTTCACCCCTCCACTTT. This translates into CASSQEVSPLHF. The chain employs TRBV5-6 and TRBJ1-6; D is unclear. The CDR3 loop spans 12 amino acids. Germline V gene lookup returns CDR1 SGHDT and CDR2 YYEEEE. V dropped 4 bases and J dropped 9 bases, with 8 bases sitting between them.

The rearrangement joins TRBV18 to TRBJ1-1, with TRBD1 identical over 7 bases. The V gene's germline CDR1 is KGHSH and CDR2 LQKENI. This CDR3 has 12 residues. With V trimmed by 3 bases and J by 11 bases, 6 bases remained unmatched. CDR3 region: CASSPLTGPAFF. CDR3 in DNA: TGTGCCAGCTCACCGCTGACAGGGCCTGCTTTCTTT.

This chain uses TRBV9 with TRBJ2-1, with 10 bases aligning to TRBD2. The CDR3 covers 18 residues. V dropped 3 bases and J dropped 3; count of bases not matched to a gene: 12. Germline assignment: CDR1 SGDLS and CDR2 YYNGEE. The CDR3 nucleotides are TGTGCCAGCAGCGCCCCAATCCAAGCGGGAGGGGACTACAATGAGCAGTTCTTC. Its translation: CASSAPIQAGGDYNEQFF.

This clone has just one count. CDR3 sequence: CASSPTTGLASTDTQYF. The DNA for the CDR3 is TGTGCCAGCAGCCCCACTACAGGATTGGCTAGCACAGATACGCAGTATTTT. The chain is built from TRBV13 and TRBJ2-3; D might be TRBD1 (5 bases). Germline V gene lookup returns CDR1 PRHDT and CDR2 FYEKMQ (reference sequence). This CDR3 region has 17 residues. Trimming stripped 5 bases from V and 0 bases from J, with 18 bases between.

The chain couples TRBV11-2 to TRBJ2-7; TRBD2 is a possible D gene (7 bases). V lost 1 base and J lost 4, with 11 bases in between. Germline V gene lookup returns CDR1 SGHAT and CDR2 FQNNGV. The CDR3 sequence is 14 residues long. CDR3 sequence reads: CASSLAGGVYEQYF. The CDR3 coding sequence is TGTGCCAGCAGCTTAGCGGGGGGCGTATACGAGCAGTACTTC.

The chain is built from TRBV27 and TRBJ2-7, with TRBD1 matching over 8 bases. The CDR3 totals 14 residues. CDR1 and CDR2 from the germline V gene are MNHEY and SMNVEV (reference sequence). Germline trimming cut 5 bases from V and 4 bases from J; bases unmatched to any gene: 7. CDR3 sequence reads: CASSTPRGQYEQYF. The CDR3 DNA is TGTGCCAGCAGTACCCCCAGGGGGCAATACGAGCAGTACTTC.

The V call is TRBV30, the J call TRBJ2-7; D is undetermined. V was pared by 0 bases and J by 2 bases, with 5 bases between. CDR3 length: 12 residues. Germline lookup yields CDR1 GTSNPN and CDR2 SVGIG (reference sequence). The CDR3 region has the DNA TGTGCCTGGAGTGTCGCGGCCTACGAGCAGTACTTC. Translation gives CAWSVAAYEQYF.